This T cell receptor beta chain is drawn from a study of identical twins. Worth noting for this clonotype: Its target is unknown.

General observations from the study: Carriage of fewer insertions was seen in abundant cord blood beta clonotypes, whereas memory repertoires showed none. There was an excess of low generation probability in the out-of-frame alpha sequences that twins shared.

TCRdb redid the calling of the 5' RACE reads with MiXCR, one entry per CDR3 protein. The sample shows approximately 210,000 distinct CDR3 sequences, 6.5% of them seen only once. The V gene's germline CDR1 is PRHDT and CDR2 FYEKMQ (reference sequence). The CDR3 is 15 residues long. The V segment lost 3 bases and the J segment 7 bases; nucleotides outside the gene matches: 7. Separately, the same data were catalogued under a study of T cells expressing NK-cell markers. That work contributes: In five or six donors, dominant NKG2C+ clonotypes were about 1.0-7.5% of CD8+ T cells.

This chain uses TRBV13 with TRBJ2-1, with TRBD2 matching 9 bases. The source material was CD8+ T cells sorted from blood. The sequence derives from a woman between 18 and 29 years old in good health. Here the CDR3 reads CASSLTGTSSNEQFF. CDR3 nucleotide sequence: TGTGCCAGCAGCTTGACCGGGACTAGCTCGAATGAGCAGTTCTTC.